This entry is about one TCR beta chain. V gave up 0 bases and J gave up 3 bases; unmatched junction bases: 5. The CDR3 totals 16 residues. Germline V gives CDR1 SNHLY, CDR2 FYNNEI. As handled by the study authors: Estimated nucleated cell counts came from reference gene primer amplification. Only in-frame clones appear in the TCRdb table, and some are missing; sequencing was by immunoSEQ multiplex PCR. V, J and clone size are those of that table, while D and trimming were read from the DNA. The sample lists some 63,000 clones, around 80% occurring once. The record originates from a study of blood T cell repertoires in COVID-19. Study as a whole: Samples taken during acute and convalescent COVID-19 were collected in the United States, Italy and Spain. T cells, B-cell-depleted T cells, or PBMCs provided the cDNA or gDNA that served as material.

The chain joins TRBV2 to TRBJ2-1; 7 bases match TRBD1. The sequencing sample was made of peripheral blood. The sequence came from a human donor in a cohort sampled during active COVID-19. CDR3 bases: TGTGCCAGCAGTGAAGCCGGGACAGAAATCTACAATGAGCAGTTCTTC. This sequence encodes CASSEAGTEIYNEQFF.